This TCR beta chain was documented in a study of cytomegalovirus exposure and HLA in healthy donors. On the study more broadly: One earlier analysis, a look at approximately 180 million T cells, found some 110 million unique TCR beta sequences. HLA-typed donors were the source of roughly 85 million unique TCRs held in an early data release. Broader study findings: Despite most TCR sequences being rare, some public TCRs occurred in many donors. Cytomegalovirus-associated status was assigned to 164 TCR beta chains.

PCR was performed using 60 Vbeta and 13 Jbeta primers. Data came from immunoSEQ multiplex PCR; TCRdb stores just in-frame clones and leaves some out. The table lists around 200,000 clones, around 89% of them singletons. Turning to this clone: Its matching antigen is unknown.

Sequenced material: PBMCs. The TCR comes from a woman under 30 in good health and CMV-seronegative.

The CDR3 nucleotides read TGTGCCAGCAGTGAAGCGATCGGGGGGGGCTTTGGCTACACCTTC. Its protein is CASSEAIGGGFGYTF. The rearrangement joins TRBV6-1 to TRBJ1-2; perhaps TRBD1 as D (6 bases). The CDR3 sequence is 15 residues long. CDR1 and CDR2 (germline): MNHNS, SASEGT. V gave up 0 bases and J gave up 7 bases, with 15 bases separating them.